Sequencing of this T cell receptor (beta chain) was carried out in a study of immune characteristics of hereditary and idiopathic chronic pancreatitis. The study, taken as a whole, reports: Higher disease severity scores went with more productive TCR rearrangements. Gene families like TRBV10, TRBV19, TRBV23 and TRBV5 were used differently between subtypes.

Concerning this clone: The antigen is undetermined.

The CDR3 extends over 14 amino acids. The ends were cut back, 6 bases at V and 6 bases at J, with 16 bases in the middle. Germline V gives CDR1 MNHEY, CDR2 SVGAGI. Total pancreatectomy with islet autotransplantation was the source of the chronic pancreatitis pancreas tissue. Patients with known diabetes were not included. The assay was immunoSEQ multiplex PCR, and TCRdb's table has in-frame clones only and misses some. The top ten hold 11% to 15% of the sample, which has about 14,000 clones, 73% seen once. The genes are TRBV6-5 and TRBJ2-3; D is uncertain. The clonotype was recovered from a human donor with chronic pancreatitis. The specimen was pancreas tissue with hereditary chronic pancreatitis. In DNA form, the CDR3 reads TGTGCCAGCAGCCAACCACAGTGGCGGGATACGCAGTATTTT. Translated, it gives CASSQPQWRDTQYF.